The rows below give T cell receptor beta chains drawn from one sample of a study of cytomegalovirus exposure and HLA in healthy donors. Measured with immunoSEQ multiplex PCR; TCRdb has only the in-frame clones, and not every one. The table includes about 170,000 clones, approximately 84% detected once. The sequenced material came from PBMCs. The receptor set was obtained from a woman in her forties or fifties in good health and CMV-seropositive. The CDR3 runs from the conserved cysteine through the conserved F or W. The D gene is left open where the match is weak. Size is omitted from some rows. Given values are once, few, many or a class for expanded clones.

TRBJ2-1 . TRBV7-2 once CASSRGQVNEQFF TGTGCCAGCAGCCGCGGACAAGTAAATGAGCAGTTCTTC
TRBJ1-2 . TRBV7-9 . CASRVAHNYGYTF TGTGCCAGCAGGGTGGCCCATAACTATGGCTACACCTTC
TRBJ1-6 . TRBV30 . CAWSAAYNSPLHF TGTGCCTGGAGTGCGGCCTATAATTCACCCCTCCACTTT
TRBJ2-1 . TRBV11-3 few CASSLGGGPYNEQFF TGTGCCAGCAGCTTAGGCGGGGGCCCCTACAATGAGCAGTTCTTC
TRBJ2-2 TRBD1 TRBV18 . CASSPRTGHTGELFF TGTGCCAGCTCACCTCGGACAGGGCACACCGGGGAGCTGTTTTTT
TRBJ1-1 . TRBV5-1 . CASSLGAGTEAFF TGCGCCAGCAGCTTGGGCGCGGGTACTGAAGCTTTCTTT
TRBJ2-5 . TRBV29-1 . CSVVGTQGVETQYF TGCAGCGTTGTCGGAACACAGGGTGTGGAGACCCAGTACTTC
TRBJ2-1 . TRBV6-1 . CASSEVGGGYNEQFF TGTGCCAGCAGTGAAGTAGGGGGGGGCTACAATGAGCAGTTCTTC
TRBJ2-7 . TRBV7-9 . CASSLGTGSSYEQYF TGTGCCAGCAGCTTAGGCACAGGGAGCTCCTACGAGCAGTACTTC
TRBJ2-3 . TRBV4-2 . CASSQLGQIFTDTQYF TGTGCCAGCAGCCAACTCGGACAGATTTTCACAGATACGCAGTATTTT
TRBJ2-1 TRBD1 TRBV18 . CASSPEQGNEQFF TGTGCCAGCTCACCAGAACAGGGGAATGAGCAGTTCTTC
TRBJ2-1 . TRBV29-1 few CSVEVPLQTGEQFF TGCAGCGTTGAGGTGCCCCTACAAACGGGTGAGCAGTTCTTC
TRBJ2-5 TRBD2 TRBV7-9 few CASSLALAGGETQYF TGTGCCAGCAGCTTAGCCCTAGCGGGAGGAGAGACCCAGTACTTC
TRBJ2-1 TRBD2 TRBV16 few CASSQWRAGGEQFF TGTGCCAGCAGCCAATGGAGAGCGGGAGGTGAGCAGTTCTTC
TRBJ2-5 . TRBV2 . CASMGLQEETQYF TGTGCCAGCATGGGCCTCCAGGAAGAGACCCAGTACTTC
TRBJ2-7 . TRBV9 . CASSVGGGDYEQYF TGTGCCAGCAGCGTAGGAGGGGGGGATTACGAGCAGTACTTC
TRBJ1-1 TRBD1 TRBV7-3 . CASRPGTEVTEAFF TGTGCCAGCAGGCCCGGGACAGAGGTCACTGAAGCTTTCTTT
TRBJ1-4 . TRBV5-1 . CASSLVERSATNEKLFF TGCGCCAGCAGCTTGGTCGAGCGCTCTGCAACTAATGAAAAACTGTTTTTT
TRBJ1-2 TRBD1 TRBV7-9 . CASSPTGQGGYTF TGTGCCAGCAGCCCCACGGGACAGGGCGGCTACACCTTC
TRBJ2-1 . TRBV11-1 . CASRFTAGPPWQFF TGTGCCAGCAGGTTTACGGCGGGCCCACCTTGGCAGTTCTTC
TRBJ1-2 TRBD1 TRBV4-2 few CASSQGVRGQGLYGYTF TGTGCCAGCAGCCAAGGCGTACGGGGACAGGGCCTTTATGGCTACACCTTC
TRBJ2-1 TRBD1 TRBV7-2 . CASSFVLTGTHTVREQFF TGTGCCAGCAGCTTCGTTCTGACAGGGACCCACACAGTCCGTGAGCAGTTCTTC